This entry lists 25 T cell receptor beta chains sequenced from one sample in a study of blood T cell repertoires in COVID-19. Generated by immunoSEQ multiplex PCR, the TCRdb table keeps only in-frame clones and is missing some. The sample holds more than 150,000 clones, around 86% seen once. The sample taken for sequencing was peripheral blood. The receptors derive from a man between 18 and 35 years old with acute or convalescent COVID-19.

This clone was seen just once. The chain is built from TRBV19 and TRBJ1-2; a weak D match, TRBD1 (6 bases). The CDR3 extends over 14 amino acids. V was trimmed by 3 bases and J by 4 bases, leaving 12 bases between them. The germline V gene encodes CDR1 LNHDA and CDR2 SQIVND (reference sequence). CDR3 loop: CASSMGAGSYGYTF. DNA of the CDR3: TGTGCCAGTAGTATGGGGGCAGGGAGCTATGGCTACACCTTC.

The chain recombines TRBV5-1 with TRBJ2-1; D is unclear. CDR3 length equals 15 residues. V shed 0 bases and J shed 6 bases, with 13 bases lying between them. CDR1 and CDR2 from the germline V gene are SGHRS and YFSETQ. The CDR3: CASSLGLVSRNEQFF. In DNA, the CDR3 is TGCGCCAGCAGCTTGGGCCTAGTGAGCCGCAATGAGCAGTTCTTC.

The chain uses TRBV18 and TRBJ1-5; tentative D call: TRBD1 (6 bases). The V end lost 4 bases, the J end lost 3 bases, and 13 bases lay between the germline ends. The germline CDR1 and CDR2 sequences are KGHSH and LQKENI. The CDR3 covers 15 residues. In DNA form, the CDR3 reads TGTGCCAGCTCACTAACGACAGGCTTCAATCAGCCCCAGCATTTT. Protein product: CASSLTTGFNQPQHF.

This chain joins TRBV9 and TRBJ1-4, with D possibly being TRBD1 (5 bases). Germline V gene data show CDR1 as SGDLS and CDR2 as YYNGEE. This CDR3 contains 15 residues. Trimming shortened V by 4 bases and J by 8 bases, and 18 bases separated the two germline ends. In nucleotides, the CDR3 is TGTGCCAGCAGCACCGGGCAGGGCGGAGGGGAAAAACTGTTTTTT. Translation: CASSTGQGGGEKLFF.

The genes are TRBV6-2 or TRBV6-3 and TRBJ2-2; 14 bases match TRBD2. Per germline, CDR1 MNHEY and CDR2 SVGEGT. Trimming at V came to 2 bases and at J to 5 bases, leaving 10 bases not matched to a gene. This CDR3 contains 19 residues. The DNA for the CDR3 is TGTGCCAGCAGTTACAGTCCCGGGACTAGCGGGGGTTGGACCGGGGAGCTGTTTTTT. Its translation is CASSYSPGTSGGWTGELFF.

The rearrangement uses TRBV5-4 and TRBJ2-7; D call uncertain. V lost 1 base and J lost 0, with 11 bases in between. This CDR3 region has 15 residues. Germline V gene data show CDR1 as SGHNT and CDR2 as YYREEE (reference sequence). CDR3 in DNA: TGTGCCAGCAGCTTGCTGGGCTCCCCCTCCTACGAGCAGTACGTC. Residues: CASSLLGSPSYEQYV.

The chain is built from TRBV7-3 and TRBJ2-1; 11 nucleotides match TRBD2. V dropped 6 bases and J dropped 7; count of bases not matched to a gene: 8. Germline assignment: CDR1 SGHTA and CDR2 FQGTGA. This CDR3 spans 15 amino acids. The CDR3 spells CASSPLAGAANEQFF. The CDR3 region has the DNA TGTGCCAGCAGTCCACTAGCGGGGGCCGCTAATGAGCAGTTCTTC.

This chain uses TRBV27 with TRBJ1-1; D perhaps matches TRBD1 (5 bases). This CDR3 is 18 amino acids long. The germline V and J ends were trimmed by 5 bases and 0 bases, with 22 bases remaining between them. CDR1 is MNHEY, CDR2 SMNVEV, per germline (reference sequence). The CDR3 sequence: CASSPSSGWQGVNTEAFF. The CDR3 DNA follows: TGTGCCAGCAGTCCCTCCTCCGGGTGGCAGGGTGTGAACACTGAAGCTTTCTTT.

This chain links TRBV6-5 with TRBJ2-7, with a weak D call TRBD1 (7 bases). The CDR3 has 13 amino acids. The V end lost 6 bases, the J end lost 3 bases, and 12 bases lay between the germline ends. CDR1 and CDR2 from the germline V gene are MNHEY and SVGAGI. Here the CDR3 DNA reads TGTGCCAGCAGGGCGGGACAGTACTACGAGCAGTACTTC. It encodes CASRAGQYYEQYF.

This chain joins TRBV6-2 or TRBV6-3 and TRBJ2-1; D perhaps matches TRBD2 (6 bases). The V gene lost 6 bases and the J gene lost 2 bases, with 14 bases spanning the gap. Germline V gene sequence: CDR1 MNHEY, CDR2 SVGEGT. The CDR3 totals 15 residues. CDR3 amino acids: CASSTQRAPYNEQFF. The DNA for the CDR3 is TGTGCCAGCAGCACTCAGCGGGCCCCCTACAATGAGCAGTTCTTC.

The V gene is TRBV19, the J gene TRBJ1-6; 9 bases are shared with TRBD1. This CDR3 region has 14 residues. V dropped 7 bases and J dropped 9; count of bases not matched to a gene: 7. From germline, CDR1 is LNHDA and CDR2 SQIVND (reference sequence). The DNA of the CDR3 is TGTGCCAGTAAAACTACAGGGGGCCGTTCACCCCTCCACTTT. Translated, it gives CASKTTGGRSPLHF.

The CDR3 loop is CASSLTGGAGYGYTF. CDR3 DNA: TGTGCCAGCAGTCTGACAGGGGGCGCAGGCTATGGCTACACCTTC. V and J are TRBV6-5 and TRBJ1-2; 10 nucleotides line up with TRBD1. After removal of 5 bases from V and 4 bases from J, the junction contained 7 bases not matched to a gene. Per the germline V gene, CDR1 is MNHEY and CDR2 is SVGAGI. The CDR3 totals 15 residues.

V and J are TRBV5-6 and TRBJ2-2; 9 bases match TRBD2. CDR1 is SGHDT, CDR2 YYEEEE, per germline. CDR3 length: 17 amino acids. J gave up 4 bases and V 4 bases, and 11 bases lay outside the gene matches. This CDR3 is CASSPQGLAGLTGELFF. In DNA form, the CDR3 reads TGTGCCAGCAGCCCCCAGGGACTAGCTGGGCTCACCGGGGAGCTGTTTTTT.

V usage is TRBV6-5 and J usage is TRBJ1-2; the D is unclear. V dropped 2 bases and J dropped 8 bases, with 12 bases sitting between them. CDR3 length: 13 residues. The germline V gene has CDR1 MNHEY and CDR2 SVGAGI. The CDR3 DNA is TGTGCCAGCAGTTACGAGGGTTTCGAGGGCTACACCTTC. This translates into CASSYEGFEGYTF.

The chain employs TRBV18 and TRBJ2-5; 8 nucleotides align to TRBD1. Looked up from germline, CDR1 is KGHSH and CDR2 is LQKENI. The CDR3 contains 13 residues. The J segment lost 1 base and the V segment lost 7 bases, leaving 2 bases of the junction unmatched. The DNA for the CDR3 is TGTGCCAGCTTCGGGACAGGCCAAGAGACCCAGTACTTC. It translates to CASFGTGQETQYF.

The CDR3 DNA is TGCGCCAGCAGCTTAACACAGGGTTACCACACTGAAGCTTTCTTT. Translating gives CASSLTQGYHTEAFF. The chain uses TRBV5-1 and TRBJ1-1, with D possibly being TRBD1 (6 bases). This CDR3 has 15 residues. The V end was cut by 2 bases, the J end by 3 bases, with 14 bases between. CDR1 and CDR2 (germline): SGHRS, YFSETQ.

The chain carries TRBV29-1 and TRBJ1-5; D may be TRBD1 (6 bases). CDR1 and CDR2 (germline): SQVTM, ANQGSEA. V lost 6 bases and J 0 bases, leaving 9 bases between the germline ends. This CDR3 contains 13 residues. The CDR3 DNA sequence: TGCAGCGTACAGGGACATAGCAATCAGCCCCAGCATTTT. Its protein product is CSVQGHSNQPQHF.

J is TRBJ1-6 and V is TRBV4-2; D possibly corresponds to TRBD1 (6 bases). The V gene's germline CDR1 is LGHNA and CDR2 YNFKEQ. Trimming stripped 4 bases from V and 9 bases from J, with 10 bases between. The CDR3 totals 13 residues. The chain's CDR3 is CASSPQGGSPLHF. The CDR3 coding sequence is TGTGCCAGCAGCCCCCAAGGGGGTTCACCCCTCCACTTT.

This chain joins TRBV3-1 (or the pseudogene TRBV3-2) and TRBJ1-4; D ambiguous. CDR3 size: 14 residues. From germline, CDR1 is LGHDT and CDR2 YNNKEL (reference sequence). The V and J ends lost 3 bases and 5 bases respectively, with 10 bases between them. CDR3 DNA: TGTGCCAGCAGCCAGACTCGACGCAATGAAAAACTGTTTTTT. Amino acid sequence: CASSQTRRNEKLFF.

The chain links TRBV5-1 to TRBJ1-1; TRBD1 matches at 8 bases. Germline V gives CDR1 SGHRS, CDR2 YFSETQ. The CDR3 runs to 14 residues. After removal of 4 bases from V and 5 bases from J, the junction contained 7 bases not matched to a gene. CDR3 sequence: CASSNQGARTEAFF. In nucleotides, the CDR3 is TGCGCCAGCAGCAATCAGGGGGCGCGGACTGAAGCTTTCTTT.

The table lists this clone with a few counts. The chain uses TRBV4-2 and TRBJ2-3, with 11 bases that match TRBD2. There are 19 residues in the CDR3. Germline CDR1 is LGHNA and CDR2 is YNFKEQ. The V segment lost 0 bases and the J segment 0 bases; nucleotides outside the gene matches: 8. DNA for the CDR3: TGTGCCAGCAGCCAAGATCTTATCCTAGCGGGGGGTAGCACAGATACGCAGTATTTT. Translation: CASSQDLILAGGSTDTQYF.

This chain connects TRBV29-1 to TRBJ2-1; D possibly corresponds to TRBD2 (6 bases). Germline V CDR1 and CDR2: SQVTM, ANQGSEA. The CDR3 spans 13 residues. V shed 7 bases and J shed 4 bases, with 14 bases lying between them. The CDR3 is CSALGGGYNEQFF. CDR3 nucleotides: TGCAGCGCCTTGGGAGGCGGGTACAATGAGCAGTTCTTC.

The J gene is TRBJ1-5, the V gene TRBV19; possible D gene TRBD1, 5 bases. With 6 bases removed from V and 0 bases from J, the gap between germline ends came to 15 bases. CDR1 is LNHDA, CDR2 SQIVND, per germline (reference sequence). This CDR3 is 16 amino acids long. The CDR3 spells CASSQQASYSNQPQHF. CDR3 in DNA: TGTGCCAGTAGCCAACAGGCATCATATAGCAATCAGCCCCAGCATTTT.

This clone appeared once. The rearrangement uses TRBV28 and TRBJ2-7, with a tentative D call TRBD2 (6 bases). This CDR3 has 13 residues. The V gene lost 4 bases and the J gene lost 3 bases, with 10 bases spanning the gap. Germline V lookup: CDR1 MDHEN, CDR2 SYDVKM. The CDR3, as DNA: TGTGCCAGCAGTTCGGGACTCCACTACGAGCAGTACGTC. As protein: CASSSGLHYEQYV.

The CDR3 sequence is CASSEEGTGYYGYTF. The DNA for the CDR3 is TGTGCCAGCAGTGAAGAGGGGACAGGGTACTATGGCTACACCTTC. The chain combines TRBV6-1 with TRBJ1-2; 9 bases are a match to TRBD1. CDR3 length: 15 residues. Germline CDR1 reads MNHNS; CDR2 reads SASEGT. Trimming removed 1 base from V and 3 bases from J; junction bases left unmatched: 3.